The clone carrying this T cell receptor beta chain was found a few times. One entry per CDR3 protein results from TCRdb running MiXCR on the 5' RACE reads. The sample has roughly 1,500,000 distinct CDR3 sequences, under 35% seen once; the top ten hold about 0.27%. This entry belongs to a study of identical twins. CDR3 length: 13 residues. Per the germline V gene, CDR1 is MNHNS and CDR2 is SASEGT. Trimming stripped 6 bases from V and 8 bases from J, with 14 bases between. The specimen sequenced was cord blood. The chain uses TRBV6-1 and TRBJ2-1; D tentatively fits TRBD1 or TRBD2 (5 bases each). This clonotype was sampled from a newborn girl in good health. As DNA, the CDR3 is TGTGCCAGCAGCTTACTAGGGGTGGATGAGCAGTTCTTC. Its protein product is CASSLLGVDEQFF.